This T cell receptor (beta chain) was identified in a study of T cell responses to AZD1222 COVID-19 vaccine. This clone was found once. Sequencing used immunoSEQ multiplex PCR; TCRdb keeps in-frame clones, though not all of them. The sample has about 130,000 clones; around 92% are singletons. Trimming pared 3 bases from V and 0 bases from J, leaving 15 bases between. The germline V gene encodes CDR1 LNHDA and CDR2 SQIVND (reference sequence). The CDR3 covers 18 residues. Specimen: peripheral blood, collected 28 days after the second AZD1222 dose. The chain employs TRBV19 and TRBJ2-6; possibly TRBD1 or TRBD2 for D (6 bases each). This receptor was identified in an adult who received the AZD1222 COVID-19 vaccine. CDR3 sequence (DNA): TGTGCCAGTAGTATCCAAAGAGGGGGACTCTCTGGGGCCAACGTCCTGACTTTC. Translation gives CASSIQRGGLSGANVLTF.